Listed below are T cell receptor beta chains from one sample, sequenced in a study of T cell changes during pregnancy in multiple sclerosis. Libraries were prepared by immunoSEQ multiplex PCR; TCRdb keeps only in-frame clonotypes and omits some of them. Among approximately 48,000 clones listed, 85% to 95% were seen once. This sample comprised CD4+ T cells from peripheral blood mononuclear cells, obtained in the second trimester of pregnancy. The receptors were gathered from a female donor with multiple sclerosis, enrolled in a pregnancy study. Each CDR3 is given with its conserved first and last residue. Fields, in order: V gene, clone size, CDR3 length, J gene, D gene, CDR3 protein, CDR3 DNA. D genes are given only for firm matches. A row's size may be missing; if present it is once, few, many or a size class.

TRBV28	-	15	TRBJ1-6	-	CAILRQSSYNSPLHF	TGTGCCATCCTAAGACAGAGCTCCTATAATTCACCCCTCCACTTT
TRBV6-5	-	14	TRBJ2-7	-	CASSATPANYEQYF	TGTGCCAGCAGTGCGACGCCAGCGAACTACGAGCAGTACTTC
TRBV7-2	-	14	TRBJ1-1	-	CASRGGTRNTEAFF	TGTGCCAGCAGGGGGGGGACCAGGAACACTGAAGCTTTCTTT
TRBV19	-	14	TRBJ1-6	-	CASSISSHNSPLHF	TGTGCCAGTAGTATCAGTAGCCATAATTCACCCCTCCACTTT
TRBV6-1	once	13	TRBJ1-6	-	CASRIRDDSPPHF	TGTGCCAGCAGGATCCGGGATGATTCACCCCCCCACTTT
TRBV6-1	-	14	TRBJ1-2	-	CASSSPSGADGYTF	TGTGCCAGCAGTAGTCCGTCAGGGGCGGATGGCTACACCTTC
TRBV18	-	14	TRBJ2-7	-	CASSPEADLYEQYF	TGTGCCAGCTCACCAGAAGCAGACTTATACGAGCAGTACTTC
TRBV6-1	-	12	TRBJ1-2	-	CASSDQRVGYTF	TGTGCCAGCAGTGATCAGCGAGTCGGCTACACCTTC
TRBV9	-	14	TRBJ2-2	-	CASSAGVPTGELFF	TGTGCCAGCAGCGCAGGGGTTCCCACCGGGGAGCTGTTTTTT
TRBV2	-	15	TRBJ1-4	TRBD1	CASRLRTGEGEKLFF	TGTGCCAGCAGACTTAGGACAGGGGAGGGGGAAAAACTGTTTTTT
TRBV11-2	-	16	TRBJ1-1	-	CASSLTRGIMNTEAFF	TGTGCCAGCAGCTTAACCAGGGGAATAATGAACACTGAAGCTTTCTTT
TRBV7-9	few	14	TRBJ2-5	TRBD1	CASSLRTGMETQYF	TGTGCCAGCAGCTTAAGGACAGGGATGGAGACCCAGTACTTC
TRBV5-6	-	15	TRBJ1-2	TRBD1	CASRIAGGAGYGYTF	TGTGCCAGCAGGATCGCAGGGGGCGCAGGCTATGGCTACACCTTC
TRBV4-3	-	15	TRBJ2-2	-	CASSLGLANTGELFF	TGCGCCAGCAGCCTGGGACTCGCGAACACCGGGGAGCTGTTTTTT
TRBV7-3	-	15	TRBJ2-1	-	CASSLSSLGDNEQFF	TGTGCCAGCAGCTTATCCTCCCTAGGGGACAATGAGCAGTTCTTC
TRBV4-2	-	16	TRBJ2-3	TRBD2	CASSLSGAGASDTQYF	TGTGCCAGCAGCCTGTCGGGAGCGGGGGCCTCGGATACGCAGTATTTT
TRBV7-3	-	14	TRBJ2-2	TRBD1	CASSSTGATGELFF	TGTGCCAGCAGCTCTACAGGGGCCACCGGGGAGCTGTTTTTT
TRBV9	-	14	TRBJ2-2	-	CASSVGAGHGELFF	TGTGCCAGCAGCGTAGGCGCTGGTCACGGGGAGCTGTTTTTT
TRBV7-2	-	15	TRBJ2-1	TRBD1	CASSLETGGFHEQFF	TGTGCCAGCAGCTTAGAGACAGGGGGATTCCATGAGCAGTTCTTC
TRBV23-1	-	10	TRBJ2-7	-	CASSRLGEYF	TGCGCCAGCAGTCGCCTCGGGGAGTACTTC
TRBV29-1	-	14	TRBJ1-1	-	CSVEDRGFYTEAFF	TGCAGCGTTGAAGATCGGGGATTCTACACTGAAGCTTTCTTT
TRBV28	-	16	TRBJ2-1	TRBD2	CASSALLAGAYNEQFF	TGTGCCAGCAGTGCCTTACTAGCGGGGGCCTACAATGAGCAGTTCTTC
TRBV9	-	14	TRBJ2-2	TRBD1	CASNRGRETGELFF	TGTGCCAGCAACAGGGGGCGCGAGACCGGGGAGCTGTTTTTT
TRBV19	-	15	TRBJ2-5	-	CASSIGSGLRETQYF	TGTGCCAGTAGTATTGGGAGCGGGCTGAGGGAGACCCAGTACTTC
TRBV7-2	-	16	TRBJ2-1	TRBD1	CASSFDPGGPTGEQFF	TGTGCCAGCAGCTTCGATCCAGGGGGCCCCACGGGTGAGCAGTTCTTC
TRBV6-1	-	14	TRBJ1-6	TRBD1	CASRGQGRNSPLHF	TGTGCCAGCAGAGGACAGGGCCGAAATTCACCCCTCCACTTT
TRBV19	once	13	TRBJ1-1	-	CASRFLRNTEAFF	TGTGCCAGTAGGTTTCTTCGGAACACTGAAGCTTTCTTT
TRBV5-4	-	15	TRBJ2-4	TRBD1	CASSWPGQGANIQYF	TGTGCCAGCAGCTGGCCGGGACAGGGGGCCAACATTCAGTACTTC
TRBV16	-	14	TRBJ1-2	-	CASSQSSGSYGYTF	TGTGCCAGCAGCCAATCGAGCGGGAGCTATGGCTACACCTTC
TRBV7-6	-	14	TRBJ2-7	-	CASSFSQGPYEQYF	TGTGCCAGCAGCTTTTCACAGGGACCCTACGAGCAGTACTTC
TRBV18	-	11	TRBJ2-7	-	CASSSRDEQYF	TGTGCCAGCTCCTCAAGAGACGAGCAGTACTTC
TRBV19	-	14	TRBJ2-2	-	CASSTRANTGELFF	TGTGCCAGTAGTACGCGGGCGAACACCGGGGAGCTGTTTTTT
TRBV6-5	-	14	TRBJ1-5	-	CASRGGGGNQPQHF	TGTGCCAGCAGGGGGGGTGGGGGGAATCAGCCCCAGCATTTT
TRBV6-1	-	15	TRBJ1-5	TRBD1	CASNPGGGVFQPQHF	TGTGCCAGCAATCCAGGAGGGGGCGTTTTCCAGCCCCAGCATTTT
TRBV30	-	16	TRBJ2-5	TRBD2	CAWSPPGLAGFETQYF	TGTGCCTGGAGTCCCCCGGGACTAGCGGGGTTTGAGACCCAGTACTTC
TRBV14	once	10	TRBJ2-3	-	CAGCTDTQYF	TGTGCCGGCTGCACAGATACGCAGTATTTT
TRBV7-3	-	19	TRBJ1-1	-	CASSLTSQRGARRTSEAFF	TGTGCCAGCAGCTTAACGAGTCAGCGGGGGGCTAGAAGAACTTCTGAAGCTTTCTTT
TRBV7-2	once	15	TRBJ1-4	TRBD1	CASSLLGQGSEKLFF	TGTGCCAGCAGCTTATTGGGACAGGGGAGCGAAAAACTGTTTTTT
TRBV7-2	-	15	TRBJ1-1	-	CASSQVGPRNTEAFF	TGTGCCAGCAGCCAAGTTGGGCCGAGGAACACTGAAGCTTTCTTT
TRBV10-3	-	14	TRBJ2-5	-	CAISDLSAEATQYF	TGTGCCATCAGTGATTTAAGCGCGGAAGCGACCCAGTACTTC
TRBV2	once	14	TRBJ1-2	TRBD1	CASSLRGLEYGYTF	TGTGCCAGCAGTCTCAGGGGGTTAGAGTATGGCTACACCTTC
TRBV2	-	14	TRBJ1-4	TRBD1	CASREQGEGEKLFF	TGTGCCAGCCGAGAACAGGGGGAGGGTGAAAAACTGTTTTTT
TRBV19	-	15	TRBJ2-1	-	CASARLHPTYNEQFF	TGTGCCAGTGCTCGTTTACACCCAACCTACAATGAGCAGTTCTTC
TRBV4-1	-	17	TRBJ1-1	-	CASSPLDIFSYGTEAFF	TGCGCCAGCAGTCCCCTCGATATTTTTTCATACGGCACTGAAGCTTTCTTT
TRBV19	-	16	TRBJ2-7	TRBD1	CASRLKPGQATYEQYF	TGTGCCAGTAGGCTTAAACCGGGACAGGCAACCTACGAGCAGTACTTC
TRBV6-5	once	14	TRBJ2-3	TRBD1	CASSNQGVADTQYF	TGTGCCAGCAGTAACCAGGGGGTCGCAGATACGCAGTATTTT
TRBV9	-	16	TRBJ2-4	TRBD1	CASSVGGTGTQNIQYF	TGTGCCAGCAGCGTAGGTGGGACAGGGACCCAAAACATTCAGTACTTC